These 20 T cell receptor beta chains came from one sample sequenced in a study of identical twins. In TCRdb, the 5' RACE reads were re-called with MiXCR into one record per CDR3 protein. The sample consists of hundreds of thousands of distinct CDR3 sequences, 20% to 25% of them appearing once. These data were also reused for a study on T cells expressing NK-cell markers.

Sequencing was done on a sample of CD4+ T cells sorted from blood. The receptors were sampled from a woman aged 18-29 years in good health.

The V and J genes are TRBV15 and TRBJ2-1; no reliable D call. Per germline, CDR1 LNHNV and CDR2 YYDKDF (reference sequence). Deletions cut 5 bases from V and 7 bases from J, with 21 bases between. The CDR3 totals 16 residues. CDR3 nucleotides: TGTGCCACCAGCTCGCGTATCGGACCGGATAGTAATGAGCAGTTCTTC. As protein: CATSSRIGPDSNEQFF.

This clonotype appeared a few times. This chain joins TRBV20-1 and TRBJ2-4; D remains ambiguous. V lost 2 bases and J 0 bases, leaving 8 bases between the germline ends. Germline V gives CDR1 DFQATT, CDR2 SNEGSKA (reference sequence). This CDR3 comprises 14 residues. CDR3 loop: CSARLQSAKNIQYF. In nucleotides, the CDR3 is TGCAGTGCTAGACTACAGTCAGCCAAAAACATTCAGTACTTC.

The chain recombines TRBV2 with TRBJ2-7, with 8 bases fitting TRBD2. The V segment lost 6 bases and the J segment 2 bases; nucleotides outside the gene matches: 6. Germline CDR1 reads SNHLY; CDR2 reads FYNNEI. The CDR3 runs to 14 residues. CDR3 sequence reads: CASRKGTRAYEQYF. The DNA of the CDR3 is TGTGCCAGCAGGAAAGGGACTAGAGCCTACGAGCAGTACTTC.

Here the CDR3 reads CASSFRQGLGGYTF. In DNA form, the CDR3 reads TGTGCCAGCAGTTTCCGCCAAGGATTGGGTGGCTACACCTTC. The V call is TRBV12-3 or TRBV12-4, the J call TRBJ1-2; no firm D call. V lost 3 bases, J lost 7 bases, and 15 bases lay in between. CDR3 size: 14 residues.

This chain connects TRBV7-6 to TRBJ2-7; 9 bases are a match to TRBD2. Losses at the gene ends were 0 bases for V and 5 bases for J; bases not matched to a gene: 5. The CDR3 extends over 15 amino acids. The V gene's germline CDR1 is SGHVS and CDR2 FNYEAQ. The DNA of the CDR3 is TGTGCCAGCAGCTTAGCGCGGGGGGGGATGGACGAGCAGTACTTC. Protein: CASSLARGGMDEQYF. Combining the CDR3 with reference TRBV7-6 and TRBJ2-7 gives the whole variable domain GAGVSQSPRYKVTKRGQDVALRCDPISGHVSLYWYRQALGQGPEFLTYFNYEAQQDKSGLPNDRFSAERPEGSISTLTIQRTEQRDSAMYRCASSLARGGMDEQYFGPGTRLTVT.

The V call is TRBV29-1, the J call TRBJ1-2; the D is unclear. CDR3 size: 12 residues. Trimming shortened V by 7 bases and J by 2 bases, and 11 bases separated the two germline ends. Germline V CDR1 and CDR2: SQVTM, ANQGSEA. The CDR3 reads CSAGLTNYGYTF. CDR3 bases: TGCAGCGCAGGACTAACCAACTATGGCTACACCTTC.

This sequence joins TRBV11-2 and TRBJ2-4; D perhaps matches TRBD1 (6 bases). From germline, CDR1 is SGHAT and CDR2 FQNNGV. Trimming pared 1 base from V and 0 bases from J, leaving 16 bases between. The length of the CDR3 is 18 residues. The CDR3 here is CASSLVAGVFEAKNIQYF. The CDR3 DNA is TGTGCCAGCAGCTTAGTAGCAGGGGTGTTCGAAGCCAAAAACATTCAGTACTTC. The whole variable domain, filled in from reference TRBV11-2 and TRBJ2-4, reads EAGVAQSPRYKIIEKRQSVAFWCNPISGHATLYWYQQILGQGPKLLIQFQNNGVVDDSQLPKDRFSAERLKGVDSTLKIQPAKLEDSAVYLCASSLVAGVFEAKNIQYFGAGTRLSVL.

The genes are TRBV3-1 and TRBJ1-5; no definite D call. V shed 5 bases and J shed 0 bases, with 11 bases lying between them. Germline CDR1 reads LGHDT; CDR2 reads YNNKEL (reference sequence). The CDR3 consists of 15 residues. The CDR3 reads CASSNGLTSNQPQHF. The CDR3 DNA is TGTGCCAGCAGCAACGGGCTGACTAGCAATCAGCCCCAGCATTTT.

This clonotype has a handful of counts. The chain combines TRBV12-3 or TRBV12-4 with TRBJ1-5; TRBD1 is a possible D gene (6 bases). The V end was cut by 5 bases, the J end by 7 bases, with 15 bases between. The CDR3 has 14 amino acids. DNA of the CDR3: TGTGCCAGCAGTCTTGACAGGCCCGTCCAGCCCCAGCATTTT. It is translated as CASSLDRPVQPQHF.

The CDR3 bases are TGTGCCAGCAGCCGCATATTGGGTTCAGGGGAGCTGTTTTTT. Its protein product is CASSRILGSGELFF. The rearrangement uses TRBV7-2 and TRBJ2-2; no firm D call. The CDR3 contains 14 residues. V lost 5 bases and J lost 8, with 15 bases in between. Germline V gene lookup returns CDR1 SGHTA and CDR2 FQGNSA. The whole variable domain, remainder taken from reference TRBV7-2 and TRBJ2-2, is GAGVSQSPSNKVTEKGKDVELRCDPISGHTALYWYRQSLGQGLEFLIYFQGNSAPDKSGLPSDRFSAERTGGSVSTLTIQRTQQEDSAVYLCASSRILGSGELFFGEGSRLTVL.

Remarks on this clonotype: Relative to the germline gene, one junction end is altered; a read error may explain this. The rearrangement uses TRBV6-1 and TRBJ2-3; possible D gene TRBD1, 5 bases. Germline-derived CDR1 and CDR2 are MNHNS and SASEGT. The CDR3 extends over 15 amino acids. CDR3 coding DNA: TGTGCCAGCAGCCCTAATGCGGCCCCGACAGCTACGCAGTATTTT. It yields the protein CASSPNAAPTATQYF.

This chain links TRBV5-1 with TRBJ1-2; unclear D gene. CDR3 length: 14 amino acids. Per the germline V gene, CDR1 is SGHRS and CDR2 is YFSETQ. V lost 6 bases, J lost 0 bases, and 12 bases lay in between. This CDR3 is CASTREGSNYGYTF. The DNA of the CDR3 is TGCGCCAGCACCCGGGAGGGATCTAACTATGGCTACACCTTC.

CDR3 nucleotides: TGTGCCAGCAGCCCGGACAGAGATTCACCCCTCCACTTT. Translation: CASSPDRDSPLHF. The chain employs TRBV7-2 and TRBJ1-6, with TRBD1 as a possible D gene (6 bases). The germline gives CDR1 SGHTA, CDR2 FQGNSA. Trimming pared 5 bases from V and 8 bases from J, leaving 10 bases between. CDR3 size: 13 residues. Full variable domain (outside the CDR3, taken from reference TRBV7-2 and TRBJ1-6): GAGVSQSPSNKVTEKGKDVELRCDPISGHTALYWYRQSLGQGLEFLIYFQGNSAPDKSGLPSDRFSAERTGGSVSTLTIQRTQQEDSAVYLCASSPDRDSPLHFGNGTRLTVT.

This clonotype was seen more than once but under ten times. The chain recombines TRBV6-2 or TRBV6-3 with TRBJ2-2, with 9 nucleotides matching TRBD2. Looked up from germline, CDR1 is MNHEY and CDR2 is SVGEGT. This CDR3 spans 16 amino acids. J gave up 4 bases and V 6 bases, and 9 bases lay outside the gene matches. The CDR3 DNA follows: TGTGCCAGCAGCCTCCTCGCGGGGGGGCGCACCGGGGAGCTGTTTTTT. Translation: CASSLLAGGRTGELFF.

V and J are TRBV7-9 and TRBJ2-1; TRBD1 matches at 10 bases. The V gene's germline CDR1 is SEHNR and CDR2 FQNEAQ (reference sequence). Trimming cost V 1 base and J 5 bases; bases outside gene matches: 8. CDR3 size: 17 residues. CDR3 sequence reads: CASSLGWGDRGHNEQFF. CDR3 in DNA: TGTGCCAGCAGCTTAGGCTGGGGGGACAGGGGCCACAATGAGCAGTTCTTC. The full variable domain, in which reference TRBV7-9 and TRBJ2-1 provide the parts outside the CDR3, is DTGVSQNPRHKITKRGQNVTFRCDPISEHNRLYWYRQTLGQGPEFLTYFQNEAQLEKSRLLSDRFSAERPKGSFSTLEIQRTEQGDSAMYLCASSLGWGDRGHNEQFFGPGTRLTVL.

The chain recombines TRBV29-1 with TRBJ2-5; no reliable D call. The CDR3 contains 14 residues. The germline CDR1 and CDR2 sequences are SQVTM and ANQGSEA. Trimming cost V 4 bases and J 2 bases, with 14 bases left between them. CDR3 protein: CSVAVWPEQETQYF. In DNA, the CDR3 is TGCAGCGTTGCGGTCTGGCCAGAGCAAGAGACCCAGTACTTC.

This clonotype was seen ten or more times. The V and J genes are TRBV25-1 and TRBJ1-5; D perhaps matches TRBD1 (5 bases). Trimming cost V 6 bases and J 4 bases, with 7 bases left between them. Germline V gene data show CDR1 as MGHDK and CDR2 as SYGVNS. CDR3 length equals 12 residues. The CDR3 nucleotides read TGTGCCAGCAGAGCAGGGAATCAGCCCCAGCATTTT. This sequence encodes CASRAGNQPQHF.

This clonotype was seen many times. J is TRBJ2-1 and V is TRBV24-1, with TRBD2 matching 11 bases. The CDR3 covers 15 residues. Per the germline V gene, CDR1 is KGHDR and CDR2 is SFDVKD. V was pared by 2 bases and J by 7 bases, with 3 bases of the junction left unmatched. CDR3 residues: CATSDSRLAGNEQFF. The CDR3 DNA follows: TGTGCCACCAGTGATTCGCGACTAGCGGGAAATGAGCAGTTCTTC.

V gene TRBV9 combines with J gene TRBJ2-1, with 8 nucleotides matching TRBD2. Trimming removed 0 bases from V and 0 bases from J; junction bases left unmatched: 2. From germline, CDR1 is SGDLS and CDR2 YYNGEE. The CDR3 is made up of 16 amino acids. CDR3 sequence reads: CASSVVAGGSYNEQFF. CDR3 DNA: TGTGCCAGCAGCGTAGTGGCGGGGGGCTCCTACAATGAGCAGTTCTTC.

In this sample, this clonotype turned up a few times. The chain links TRBV6-2 or TRBV6-3 to TRBJ2-5; weak D call: TRBD2 (5 bases). The CDR3 covers 13 residues. Trimming pared 5 bases from V and 8 bases from J, leaving 15 bases between. Per germline, CDR1 MNHEY and CDR2 SVGEGT. In nucleotides, the CDR3 is TGTGCCAGCAGTCTGGACTTTAGGGATACCCAGTACTTC. Translating it yields CASSLDFRDTQYF.